Here is one T cell receptor (beta chain) with its context. Germline V lookup: CDR1 MNHNY, CDR2 SVGAGI (reference sequence). The CDR3 length is 13 residues. V gave up 6 bases and J gave up 9 bases; unmatched junction bases: 8. Primers for the PCR totalled 60 Vbeta and 13 Jbeta. Libraries were prepared by immunoSEQ multiplex PCR; TCRdb keeps only in-frame clonotypes and omits some of them. This table holds just over 150,000 clones, about 88% found once. These data come from a study of cytomegalovirus exposure and HLA in healthy donors. This chain uses TRBV6-6 with TRBJ2-1; 7 bases line up with TRBD2. This TCR derives from a man aged 18 to 35 in good health and CMV-seropositive. The sequencing sample was made of PBMCs. The CDR3 DNA is TGTGCCAGCAGACTCGGGACTATGCCTGAGCAGTTCTTC. This sequence encodes CASRLGTMPEQFF.